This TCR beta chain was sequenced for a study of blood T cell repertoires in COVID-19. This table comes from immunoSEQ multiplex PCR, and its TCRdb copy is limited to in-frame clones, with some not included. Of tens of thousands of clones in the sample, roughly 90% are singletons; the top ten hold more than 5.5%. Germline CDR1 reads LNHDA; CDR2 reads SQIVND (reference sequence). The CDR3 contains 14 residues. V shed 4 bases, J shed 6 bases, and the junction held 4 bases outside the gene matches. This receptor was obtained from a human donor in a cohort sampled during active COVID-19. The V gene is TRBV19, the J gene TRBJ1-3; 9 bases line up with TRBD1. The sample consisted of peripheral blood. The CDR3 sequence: CASSSGTGKNTIYF. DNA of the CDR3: TGTGCCAGTAGTAGCGGGACAGGGAAAAACACCATATATTTT.